The 31 T cell receptor beta chains below all came from one sample that was sequenced in a study of T cells in Graves' hyperthyroidism and ophthalmopathy. Template material for amplifying TCR beta CDR3 regions consisted of RNA transcripts. The HTBI primer set drove a first-round RT-PCR of the TCR CDR3. TCRdb processed the multiplex PCR reads anew with MiXCR; each CDR3 protein has one entry. Among about half a million distinct CDR3 sequences listed, 15% to 20% were seen once. The sample comprised blood. Every receptor here comes from a man in his forties with Graves' ophthalmopathy.

The chain has TRBV15 and TRBJ1-1, with no clear D. The CDR3 is 13 amino acids. V was trimmed by 1 base and J by 14 bases, leaving 17 bases between them. Germline V lookup: CDR1 LNHNV, CDR2 YYDKDF (reference sequence). The DNA of the CDR3 is TGTGCCACCAGCAGAGGGGATTTATCCGTACCGTTCTTT. Translation: CATSRGDLSVPFF.

This clonotype appeared many times. The genes are TRBV7-6 and TRBJ2-5; D unclear. V was cut by 5 bases and J by 4 bases, with 11 bases left in between. Germline lookup yields CDR1 SGHVS and CDR2 FNYEAQ. The CDR3 has 13 residues. For the CDR3, the DNA is TGTGCCAGCAGCCGCCGGGTGGGAGAGACCCAGTACTTC. It specifies CASSRRVGETQYF. The variable domain in full, with the rest retrieved from reference TRBV7-6 and TRBJ2-5, is GAGVSQSPRYKVTKRGQDVALRCDPISGHVSLYWYRQALGQGPEFLTYFNYEAQQDKSGLPNDRFSAERPEGSISTLTIQRTEQRDSAMYRCASSRRVGETQYFGPGTRLLVL.

This clonotype turned up a few times. The V gene is TRBV30, the J gene TRBJ2-2; 13 bases agree with TRBD2. Trimming removed 8 bases from V and 6 bases from J; junction bases left unmatched: 6. Germline V gene data show CDR1 as GTSNPN and CDR2 as SVGIG (reference sequence). The CDR3 consists of 14 residues. DNA for the CDR3: TGTGCCGGGACTAGCGGGAAATGGGCCGGGGAGCTGTTTTTT. Translated, it gives CAGTSGKWAGELFF. Looking up the rest from reference TRBV30 and TRBJ2-2 gives the full variable domain: SQTIHQWPATLVQPVGSPLSLECTVEGTSNPNLYWYRQAAGRGLQLLFYSVGIGQISSEVPQNLSASRPQDRQFILSSKKLLLSDSGFYLCAGTSGKWAGELFFGEGSRLTVL.

The V gene is TRBV15, the J gene TRBJ2-5; 9 bases agree with TRBD1. Trimming cost V 3 bases and J 7 bases; bases outside gene matches: 6. Looked up from germline, CDR1 is LNHNV and CDR2 is YYDKDF (reference sequence). This CDR3 has 14 amino acids. CDR3 coding DNA: TGTGCCACCAGCAGGAGACAGGGGGTGGGGACCCAGTACTTC. This gives the protein CATSRRQGVGTQYF.

The chain carries TRBV10-3 and TRBJ2-1; 9 positions match TRBD1. This CDR3 region has 17 residues. The germline V gene has CDR1 ENHRY and CDR2 SYGVKD. Losses at the gene ends were 7 bases for V and 5 bases for J; bases not matched to a gene: 15. CDR3 sequence (DNA): TGTGCCATCAACCCTAGGGGGGGGACAGGGCGAAACAATGAGCAGTTCTTC. The encoded protein is CAINPRGGTGRNNEQFF.

The table lists this clonotype with many counts. The rearrangement joins TRBV6-1 to TRBJ1-1; 8 bases map to TRBD1. The J segment lost 1 base and the V segment lost 4 bases, leaving 2 bases of the junction unmatched. The V gene's germline CDR1 is MNHNS and CDR2 SASEGT. The CDR3 is 14 amino acids. The chain's CDR3 is CASSGGTGNTEAFF. CDR3 nucleotide sequence: TGTGCCAGCAGTGGGGGGACAGGGAACACTGAAGCTTTCTTT.

This clonotype was seen ten or more times. The gene calls are TRBV28 and TRBJ2-7; D gene ambiguous. V lost 8 bases and J lost 0, with 14 bases in between. This CDR3 spans 14 amino acids. The germline gives CDR1 MDHEN, CDR2 SYDVKM. CDR3 protein: CASSRDGFSYEQYF. The CDR3, as DNA: TGTGCCAGCTCCCGAGACGGATTCTCCTACGAGCAGTACTTC.

The rearrangement links TRBV9 to TRBJ2-2, with TRBD1 identical over 8 bases. The CDR3 extends over 14 amino acids. J was trimmed by 4 bases and V by 4 bases; bases with no gene match: 3. Germline values: CDR1 SGDLS, CDR2 YYNGEE. The CDR3 coding sequence is TGTGCCAGCAGCCCGGGACAGGTCACCGGGGAGCTGTTTTTT. This codes for CASSPGQVTGELFF.

V usage is TRBV6-1 and J usage is TRBJ1-2; D not certain. The germline CDR1 and CDR2 sequences are MNHNS and SASEGT. Trimming took 11 bases from V and 7 from J, leaving 20 bases between them. CDR3 length: 13 residues. CDR3 nucleotide sequence: TGTGCCGCGATGACGGAGGGAGCGGTTGGCTACACCTTC. Encoded protein: CAAMTEGAVGYTF.

This clonotype was counted a few times. This sequence joins TRBV18 and TRBJ1-1, with D perhaps TRBD1 (5 bases). Trimming removed 0 bases at V and 4 bases at J, with 12 bases between. CDR3 length equals 15 residues. CDR1 KGHSH and CDR2 LQKENI come from the germline V gene. Written as DNA, the CDR3 is TGTGCCAGCTCACCACCGGCAGGGAGAGGCACTGAAGCTTTCTTT. This codes for CASSPPAGRGTEAFF.

There are many counts of this clonotype. This chain uses TRBV18 with TRBJ2-5; TRBD1 might be the D (5 bases). This CDR3 has 12 residues. Trimming cost V 6 bases and J 3 bases, with 8 bases left between them. Germline CDR1 KGHSH, CDR2 LQKENI. The CDR3 DNA sequence: TGTGCCAGCTCGACAGTAGAAGAGACCCAGTACTTC. It yields the protein CASSTVEETQYF.

CDR3 sequence reads: CASNPGQGSLGGYTF. In DNA, the CDR3 is TGTGCCAGCAACCCGGGACAGGGCTCTCTGGGTGGCTACACCTTC. This chain connects TRBV12-3 or TRBV12-4 to TRBJ1-2; 9 positions agree with TRBD1. Trimming at V came to 7 bases and at J to 7 bases, leaving 13 bases not matched to a gene. There are 15 residues in the CDR3.

The chain carries TRBV18 and TRBJ2-7; D perhaps matches TRBD1 (6 bases). Trimming removed 0 bases at V and 2 bases at J, with 11 bases between. Germline CDR1 reads KGHSH; CDR2 reads LQKENI. CDR3 length: 15 residues. The chain's CDR3 is CASSPPDRPTYEQYF. The CDR3 DNA reads as TGTGCCAGCTCACCACCGGACAGACCTACCTACGAGCAGTACTTC.

The CDR3 DNA sequence: TGTGCCAGCAGCGGGACCTTTGGTGGGAACACTGAAGCTTTCTTT. Its protein product is CASSGTFGGNTEAFF. This rearrangement joins TRBV6-1 to TRBJ1-1, with a weak D call TRBD1 (5 bases). V lost 6 bases and J 1 base, leaving 15 bases between the germline ends. The CDR3 sequence is 15 residues long. Germline lookup yields CDR1 MNHNS and CDR2 SASEGT.

This clonotype was counted many times. The junction does not match germline at one end; this may be a read error. This chain connects TRBV27 to TRBJ2-7; possible D gene TRBD1, 6 bases. CDR1 and CDR2 from the germline V gene are MNHEY and SMNVEV (reference sequence). CDR3 length: 11 residues. The CDR3 DNA reads as TGCGCCAGCCGAGGGGGCTACGAGCAGTACTTC. Its protein product is CASRGGYEQYF.

This clonotype has more than one count but fewer than ten. The V and J genes are TRBV19 and TRBJ1-2; tentatively, D is TRBD1 (6 bases). Germline V gene data show CDR1 as LNHDA and CDR2 as SQIVND (reference sequence). Trimming shortened V by 6 bases and J by 7 bases, and 18 bases separated the two germline ends. The CDR3 is 14 residues long. CDR3 loop: CASSSARTVGGYTF. In DNA form, the CDR3 reads TGTGCCAGTAGCTCAGCCCGGACAGTGGGTGGCTACACCTTC.

This clonotype was observed a few times. The chain combines TRBV7-3 with TRBJ1-2; possibly TRBD1 for D (6 bases). The V end lost 5 bases, the J end lost 8 bases, and 15 bases lay between the germline ends. CDR1 and CDR2 (germline): SGHTA, FQGTGA. This CDR3 is built from 13 residues. For the CDR3, the DNA is TGTGCCAGCAGCCCAGCGGGGGCTCGGGGCTACACCTTC. It is translated as CASSPAGARGYTF.

CDR3 coding DNA: TGCGCCAGCGTCTCGGGAGGGCCCACAGATACGCAGTATTTT. Translation gives CASVSGGPTDTQYF. The chain links TRBV5-1 to TRBJ2-3, with TRBD2 identical over 8 bases. Germline trimming cut 7 bases from V and 2 bases from J; bases unmatched to any gene: 6. Germline V gene lookup returns CDR1 SGHRS and CDR2 YFSETQ. This CDR3 is built from 14 residues.

The chain joins TRBV4-1 to TRBJ2-7; no reliable D call. The ends were cut back, 3 bases at V and 2 bases at J, with 14 bases in the middle. The CDR3 is 15 amino acids. Germline V CDR1 and CDR2: MGHRA, YSYEKL. The CDR3 reads CASSQRQLPAYEQYF. The DNA of the CDR3 is TGCGCCAGCAGCCAGCGACAACTCCCGGCCTACGAGCAGTACTTC.

In its sample, this clonotype was seen many times. This chain joins TRBV20-1 and TRBJ1-5, with TRBD1 matching over 7 bases. Germline CDR1 and CDR2: DFQATT and SNEGSKA (reference sequence). With V trimmed by 3 bases and J by 8 bases, 13 bases remained unmatched. The CDR3 is made up of 15 amino acids. CDR3 sequence (DNA): TGCAGTGCTAGGGCTGGGACAGCCCTCGGAGAGCCCCAGCATTTT. Translation gives CSARAGTALGEPQHF.

This clonotype was counted between two and nine times. This CDR3 is CASSLSGQGPYGYTF. The CDR3, as DNA: TGTGCCAGCAGCTTAAGCGGACAGGGCCCCTATGGCTACACCTTC. The J gene is TRBJ1-2, the V gene TRBV7-3; 8 positions agree with TRBD1. J lost 4 bases, V lost 1 base, and 5 bases had no gene match. The CDR3 totals 15 residues. The germline V gene encodes CDR1 SGHTA and CDR2 FQGTGA.

This chain links TRBV27 with TRBJ2-3, with a possible D match to TRBD2 (6 bases). The CDR3 has 17 amino acids. V lost 2 bases, J lost 6 bases, and 21 bases lay in between. Germline CDR1 is MNHEY and CDR2 is SMNVEV (reference sequence). The CDR3: CASSLIVGGGPGDTQYF. CDR3 nucleotide sequence: TGTGCCAGCAGTTTAATCGTTGGGGGAGGCCCAGGTGATACGCAGTATTTT.

In its sample, this clonotype was seen a few times. This chain links TRBV29-1 with TRBJ2-3; a possible D gene is TRBD1 (6 bases). This CDR3 region has 14 residues. Germline V gene lookup returns CDR1 SQVTM and CDR2 ANQGSEA. V was pared by 7 bases and J by 2 bases, with 16 bases between. CDR3 DNA: TGCAGCGCGCCGGGACAATTATCCACAGATACGCAGTATTTT. Translation gives CSAPGQLSTDTQYF.

The sample holds a few counts of this clonotype. Its ends do not fully match the called genes, so a read error is possible. The chain recombines TRBV28 with TRBJ2-1; a weak D match, TRBD1 (5 bases). The CDR3 spans 15 residues. Germline V gene data show CDR1 as MDHEN and CDR2 as SYDVKM. CDR3 nucleotides: TGTGCCAGCACCTTGGGTCTGGCAGGGCCCTATGAGCAGCTCTTC. Protein product: CASTLGLAGPYEQLF.

This sequence joins TRBV9 and TRBJ2-3; D remains unclear. The germline CDR1 and CDR2 sequences are SGDLS and YYNGEE. CDR3 length: 14 residues. The germline V and J ends were trimmed by 2 bases and 2 bases, with 9 bases remaining between them. CDR3 amino acids: CASSVGIPTDTQYF. The DNA for the CDR3 is TGTGCCAGCAGCGTCGGTATACCCACAGATACGCAGTATTTT.

The chain combines TRBV27 with TRBJ1-4; D is uncertain. The CDR3 spans 14 residues. V lost 7 bases and J lost 5, with 14 bases in between. Germline V gene lookup returns CDR1 MNHEY and CDR2 SMNVEV (reference sequence). The CDR3 is CASKTAGGNEKLFF. CDR3 coding DNA: TGTGCCAGCAAAACGGCCGGAGGGAATGAAAAACTGTTTTTT.

At least ten counts were recorded for this clonotype. V usage is TRBV5-1 and J usage is TRBJ2-1; D is undetermined. V lost 0 bases and J 7 bases, leaving 17 bases between the germline ends. Germline V gene data show CDR1 as SGHRS and CDR2 as YFSETQ. The CDR3 is made up of 16 amino acids. CDR3 sequence reads: CASSLEGRRDLNEQFF. CDR3 sequence (DNA): TGCGCCAGCAGCTTGGAAGGCAGAAGGGATTTGAATGAGCAGTTCTTC.

This clonotype has only a few counts. This sequence joins TRBV28 and TRBJ2-1, with D possibly TRBD1 on 6 matching bases. Trimming took 5 bases from V and 10 from J, leaving 18 bases between them. CDR1 is MDHEN, CDR2 SYDVKM, per germline. The CDR3 has 14 amino acids. As DNA, the CDR3 is TGTGCCAGCAGTAGACCCCTTGGGCAGGGGGAGCAGTTCTTC. The encoded protein is CASSRPLGQGEQFF.

The chain combines TRBV7-2 with TRBJ2-7, with D possibly TRBD1 on 5 matching bases. CDR3 length: 15 residues. V lost 5 bases to trimming and J lost 4 bases, with 18 bases between them. Per germline, CDR1 SGHTA and CDR2 FQGNSA. The CDR3 nucleotides are TGTGCCAGCAGCCCCCGATGGGGCATGGGGTACGAGCAGTACTTC. Translation: CASSPRWGMGYEQYF.

This clonotype occurred many times. This sequence joins TRBV7-2 and TRBJ2-7; D may be TRBD1 or TRBD2 (5 bases each). The germline gives CDR1 SGHTA, CDR2 FQGNSA. V lost 2 bases, J lost 3 bases, and 14 bases lay in between. This CDR3 comprises 15 residues. This CDR3 is CASSLLGEGLYEQYF. CDR3 nucleotides: TGTGCCAGCAGCTTACTAGGTGAGGGGCTCTACGAGCAGTACTTC.

This clonotype occurred many times. The CDR3 spells CASSEQTGGMREQYF. CDR3 nucleotides: TGTGCCAGCAGCGAACAGACAGGTGGGATGCGCGAGCAGTACTTC. This sequence joins TRBV7-9 and TRBJ2-7, with D possibly being TRBD1 (6 bases). Trimming pared 5 bases from V and 6 bases from J, leaving 20 bases between. This CDR3 is built from 15 residues. Germline lookup yields CDR1 SEHNR and CDR2 FQNEAQ (reference sequence).